This TCR beta chain is from a study of Ad26.COV2.S vaccination and SARS-CoV-2 variants (TCRdb year 2021). Study-level background: Vaccine-arm donors were drawn from COV1001, a multicentre, randomized, double-blind, placebo-controlled phase I-IIa trial of Ad26.COV2.S in healthy adults. Ad26.COV2.S was given intramuscularly at 5x10^10 or 1x10^11 viral particles, as a single shot or as two shots 56 days apart. TCRbeta repertoire sequencing served as the tool for gauging how specific and how broad the SARS-CoV-2-reactive T cell receptors were following Ad26.COV2.S vaccination. A total of around 32 samples were included in the TCR-sequenced set, comprising around 19 Ad26.COV2.S vaccine recipients, 5 placebo recipients and 8 SARS-CoV-2 convalescent individuals. Trial participants were randomized into five groups of five: low-dose or high-dose Ad26.COV2.S given once or twice, or placebo on both occasions. Investigators remained blinded to trial group allocation during experiments and outcome assessment.

TCRbeta CDR3 regions were sequenced with the immunoSEQ Assay. After extraction, genomic DNA underwent amplification by bias-controlled multiplex PCR, followed by high-throughput sequencing. From the authors' description of their analysis: To quantify the absolute abundance of every unique TCRbeta CDR3 region, sequences were collapsed and filtered. T cell fraction was estimated by normalizing TCRbeta template counts to usable DNA, which was measured by amplifying reference genes present in all nucleated cells. Repertoire TCRs were annotated as SARS-CoV-2-specific by exact matching of V gene, CDR3 amino acid sequence and J gene to a known reactive TCR set. The reference SARS-CoV-2 TCR set was derived from MIRA and filtered for enrichment in COVID-19-positive ImmuneCODE repertoires, a step that removed public or cross-reactive TCRs. Based on the MIRA antigens, annotated TCRs were further analysed at the level of specific ORF or position within ORF. Breadth was defined as the number of annotated unique rearrangements divided by the total number of unique productive rearrangements, and depth was defined as the summed frequency of the annotated unique rearrangements. TCR breadth was compared between groups using two-sided Wilcoxon rank-sum tests. Entries here come from immuneACCESS through TCRdb and include only in-frame sequences with V and J called. Some clones fail to appear in such tables; in the studies checked, an unresolved V gene covers under half of the shortfall, and the cause of the remainder is unknown. V, J and clone size are taken as reported in that table, and D and trimming were inferred from the DNA itself. The sample table lists hundreds of thousands of clones, roughly 89% of them with a count of one. Over 2.5% of the sample is in the top ten clones.

The germline V gene gives CDR1 as SGHTA and CDR2 as FQGNSA. CDR3 length: 15 amino acids, cysteine to phenylalanine. The retained sequence is limited to the CDR3, 45 bases, with the frame set at the first base. Trimming at the junction amounts to 2 bases on V and 3 bases on J, and the germline ends lie 11 bases apart. Sample treatment or condition, as interpreted from the label and publication: some 19 received Ad26.COV2.S at low or high dose, single or two shots; roughly 5 received placebo; per-sample allocation not given. Repertoires of vaccine and placebo recipients were sequenced from samples taken on day 63 after the first injection. Between 29 July and 7 August 2020, Cohort 1b enrolled around 25 adults aged 18-55 years at one site in Boston, USA. Ad26.COV2.S consisted of a replication-incompetent adenovirus type 26 vector by which a prefusion-stabilized SARS-CoV-2 spike protein from the original Wuhan strain was expressed.

On this clone: Its antigen has not been determined. No base-level quality is on record; no much larger clone is a single base apart.

Study-level results and caveats: Comparable non-spike TCR breadth was observed between vaccine and placebo recipients, consistent with only spike being contained in the vaccine. Compared with placebo recipients, Ad26.COV2.S recipients showed higher spike-specific TCR breadth (P = 0.0014). After vaccination, substantial breadth of spike-specific CD8+ and CD4+ T cell responses was reported. It was noted by the authors that total T cell responses may have been underestimated by the TCR breadth and depth analyses. The study was not powered for comparison of responses between vaccine doses or regimens.

Specimen: peripheral blood, collected in a trial of Ad26.COV2.S vaccine versus placebo. The sequence was collected from a person between 18 and 65 years old who received the Ad26.COV2.S COVID-19 vaccine or a placebo. The V gene is TRBV7-2 and the J gene is TRBJ2-1; there is no confident call for the D gene. The base sequence is TGTGCCAGCAGCTTAAGTTCCTCTAGCTACAATGAGCAGTTCTTC. Translated, it reads CASSLSSSSYNEQFF.